This T cell receptor (beta chain) comes out of a study of T cells in Graves' hyperthyroidism and ophthalmopathy. Study results and limitations: Blood shared most expanded thyroid clonotypes above 0.001. Ophthalmopathy, which appeared later, was predicted by the model a median roughly 6.6 months before onset.

Amplified TCR beta CDR3 regions derived from RNA transcripts. RT-PCR in the first round (using the HTBI primer set) targeted the TCR CDR3. MiXCR was run by TCRdb on the multiplex PCR reads, yielding one entry per CDR3 protein. The table lists about 350,000 distinct CDR3 sequences, around 14% of them singletons. J gave up 5 bases and V 2 bases, and 9 bases lay outside the gene matches. CDR3 length equals 15 residues. The diagnoses drew upon clinical symptoms, serum thyroxine and TRAb, thyroid ultrasound and orbital computed tomography. This clonotype appeared many times. The antigen is undetermined. The chain is built from TRBV12-3 or TRBV12-4 and TRBJ2-7; TRBD2 agrees at 7 bases. The receptor was isolated from a woman in her twenties or thirties with Graves' hyperthyroidism. What was sequenced was blood. CDR3 in amino acids: CASSLRGGSRNEQYF. The CDR3 nucleotides are TGTGCCAGCAGTTTACGGGGCGGGAGTCGAAACGAGCAGTACTTC.